This record looks at one TCR beta chain sequence and its context. Antigen: not known. Overlapping HIV-1 Gag 15-mer peptides at 0.8 to 1 ug per peptide per mL were used. Sorting selected CD4+ T cells upregulating both CD40 ligand and CD69. Stimulated PBMCs had first been depleted of CD8+ T cells. Trimming cost V 3 bases and J 2 bases, with 7 bases left between them. This CDR3 contains 13 residues. Germline assignment: CDR1 SGHTA and CDR2 FQGTGA. This entry belongs to a study of persistence of HIV-infected CD4 T cells. Study-wide context: Multiple blood draws of up to about 180 mL, except two donors with single leukapheresis. Findings and caveats of the study: Compared with CD3/CD28-stimulated cells, CMV- and Gag-responding cells showed lower TCRbeta richness. Rare CMV-responding cells carrying HIV-1 proviruses were not analyzed separately for TCR.

Sequencing used immunoSEQ version 4 in survey mode. Sequencing used immunoSEQ multiplex PCR; TCRdb keeps in-frame clones, though not all of them. The sample consists of about 25,000 clones, approximately 74% of them appearing once. This specimen consisted of CD4+ T cells sorted from PBMCs after roughly 18-hour stimulation, obtained from a patient who received antiretroviral therapy. The rearrangement uses TRBV7-3 and TRBJ1-1; D is possibly TRBD1 (6 bases). The receptor's source is an adult man with HIV who was CMV-seropositive. For the CDR3, the DNA is TGTGCCAGCAGCTTGGACAGCAACACTGAAGCTTTCTTT. Translated, it gives CASSLDSNTEAFF.